Listed below are T cell receptor beta chains from one sample, sequenced in a study of shared clonotypes between healthy human individuals. The method was immunoSEQ multiplex PCR; TCRdb's version includes in-frame clones alone and lacks a portion of them. Of about 2.3 million clones in the sample, about 92% were seen once. Source material: naive CD4+ T cells from PBMCs. The receptor source for this set is a man aged 18 to 30 in good health. Some clones in this sample may be carry-over from other donors' samples. The CDR3 runs from the conserved cysteine through the conserved F or W. The D gene is left open where the match is weak. The size field is filled for only some rows; it gives once, few, many or a size class.

D: NA
J: TRBJ1-3
size: once
V: TRBV4-2
DNA: TGTGCCAGCAGCCAAGCGACAATGGGGGGGCTCGACACCATATATTTT
CDR3: CASSQATMGGLDTIYF

D: NA
J: TRBJ2-2
size: NA
V: TRBV28
DNA: TGTGCCAGCAATAGCAACACCGGGGAGCTGTTTTTT
CDR3: CASNSNTGELFF

D: TRBD2
J: TRBJ2-3
size: NA
V: TRBV27
DNA: TGTGCCAGCCGCAGCGGGGCTTACACAGATACGCAGTATTTT
CDR3: CASRSGAYTDTQYF

D: NA
J: TRBJ2-1
size: NA
V: TRBV6-1
DNA: TGTGCCAGCAGTGGCCGACGGGGCGGGTCCTACAATGAGCAGTTCTTC
CDR3: CASSGRRGGSYNEQFF

D: TRBD1
J: TRBJ2-7
size: once
V: TRBV25-1
DNA: TGTGCCAGCAGTGGGGACAGGGCCTACGAGCAGTACTTC
CDR3: CASSGDRAYEQYF

D: NA
J: TRBJ2-1
size: NA
V: TRBV7-8
DNA: TGTGCCAGCAGCTTAGGAGTGTGGCTAGCGATAGACAATGAGCAGTTCTTC
CDR3: CASSLGVWLAIDNEQFF

D: TRBD1
J: TRBJ2-3
size: NA
V: TRBV5-1
DNA: TGCGCCAGCAGCTCCGGACAGGGTAGGGCAGATACGCAGTATTTT
CDR3: CASSSGQGRADTQYF

D: TRBD2
J: TRBJ2-7
size: NA
V: TRBV27
DNA: TGTGCCAGCAGTCGGGGACTAGCGGCCAACGAGCAGTACTTC
CDR3: CASSRGLAANEQYF

D: NA
J: TRBJ1-5
size: NA
V: TRBV28
DNA: TGTGCCAGCAGTGCCTCCCGGCCCCAGCATTTT
CDR3: CASSASRPQHF

D: NA
J: TRBJ2-5
size: NA
V: TRBV28
DNA: TGTGCCAGCAGCTCACGAGAGACCCAGTACTTC
CDR3: CASSSRETQYF